The T cell receptor (beta chain) described here comes from a study of blood T cell repertoires in COVID-19. Study at large: PBMCs, B-cell-depleted T cells, or T cells provided the cDNA or gDNA that made up the material.

CDR3 length: 15 residues. V shed 0 bases, J shed 2 bases, and the junction held 4 bases outside the gene matches. CDR1 SGHRS and CDR2 YFSETQ come from the germline V gene. Clones were read by immunoSEQ multiplex PCR, and TCRdb kept only the in-frame ones, dropping some. The sample holds 300,000 or so clones, more than 80% seen once. The chain uses TRBV5-1 and TRBJ1-1; 7 bases line up with TRBD1. This clonotype was obtained from a woman aged 35 to 49 with acute or convalescent COVID-19. Sequenced sample: peripheral blood. The CDR3 reads CASSLDGQVNTEAFF. For the CDR3, the DNA is TGCGCCAGCAGCTTGGATGGACAGGTCAACACTGAAGCTTTCTTT.